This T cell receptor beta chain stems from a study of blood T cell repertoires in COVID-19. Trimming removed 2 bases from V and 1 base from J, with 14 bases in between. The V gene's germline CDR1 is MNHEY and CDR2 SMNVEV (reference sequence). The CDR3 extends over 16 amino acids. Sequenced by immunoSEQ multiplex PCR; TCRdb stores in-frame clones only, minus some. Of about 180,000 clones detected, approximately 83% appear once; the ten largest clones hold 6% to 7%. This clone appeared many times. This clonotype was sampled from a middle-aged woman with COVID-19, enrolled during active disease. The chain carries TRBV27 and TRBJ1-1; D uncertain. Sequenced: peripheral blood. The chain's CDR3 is CASSLVLLGRNTEAFF. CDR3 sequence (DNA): TGTGCCAGCAGTTTAGTTCTTCTAGGGAGGAACACTGAAGCTTTCTTT.